This TCR beta chain was recorded in a study of T cell repertoires in cytomegalovirus infection. Study-level background: Public TCR beta signatures provided an indication of both CMV infection and a matching HLA type.

This clonotype was seen ten or more times. The CDR3 is made up of 16 amino acids. Germline values: CDR1 SGHTA, CDR2 FQGNSA. J lost 4 bases, V lost 3 bases, and 6 bases had no gene match. TCRdb re-analysed the reads in MiXCR, keeping a single row per CDR3 protein. The table has 110,000 to 150,000 distinct CDR3 sequences, about 6% seen once; the top ten hold more than 15%. The TCR originated in a human donor in good health (CMV status not recorded). Some clones in this sample may be carry-over from other donors' samples. The J gene is TRBJ1-3, the V gene TRBV7-2; 10 bases map to TRBD1. The sequencing input was PBMCs. The CDR3 DNA sequence: TGTGCCAGCAGCTTTGGGGACAGGGGTTCCGGAAACACCATATATTTT. This encodes CASSFGDRGSGNTIYF.